This record concerns one T cell receptor (beta chain) sequence. Authors' methods: Reference gene primer amplification gave nucleated cell count estimates. The data were produced by immunoSEQ multiplex PCR, yet TCRdb's version contains in-frame clones alone and is incomplete. V and J calls plus clone size are reproduced from that table; the DNA served to infer D and trimming. This table has about 170,000 clones, about nine tenths appearing once. This sample is drawn from a study of blood T cell repertoires in COVID-19. V was clipped by 5 bases and J by 6 bases; unmatched bases: 22. In germline, CDR1 is SGHTA, CDR2 FQGTGA. CDR3 length equals 18 residues.

The chain is built from TRBV7-3 and TRBJ2-7; 7 nucleotides align to TRBD2. Sequences were obtained from peripheral blood. The clonotype comes from an older woman with COVID-19, enrolled during active disease. The CDR3 region is CASSTTPLGAGARVEQYF. CDR3 sequence (DNA): TGTGCCAGCAGCACGACCCCCCTAGGGGCGGGAGCCAGGGTCGAGCAGTACTTC.